This T cell receptor (beta chain) was observed in a study of T-cell reconstitution after alpha-beta-depleted transplantation in children (TCRdb year 2016). In terms of the full investigation: The study quantitatively tracked T-cell immune reconstitution after TCRalphabeta/CD19-depleted allogeneic hematopoietic cell transplantation in children using TCR repertoire profiling. Overall study outcomes, separate from this receptor: Hyperexpanded clone frequencies declined over subsequent months; after one year, T-cell counts and TCRbeta diversity were mostly attributed to newly produced T cells. In some patients, the high TCRbeta diversity seen at day 60 was put down to recipient T cells and intrathymic progenitors that had survived conditioning. The apparently early recovery of alphabetaT-cell counts about two months after transplant reportedly depended on only several hundred rapidly expanded clones that came from non-depleted graft cells.

Library preparation used PCR. Sequencing relied on an Illumina HiSeq 2500. Molecular barcoding was employed in the preparation of TCR libraries, with unique molecular identifiers being used to normalize TCRbeta repertoire quantification. TCRdb reprocessed the public reads (quality trimming at Q25 with fastp, clone calling with MiXCR) and kept in-frame beta chains. When rows share a CDR3 protein, they turn into one entry using the most common DNA and genes. The sample includes around 580,000 distinct CDR3 sequences, with roughly 30% observed a single time. The top ten clones comprise under 45% of the sample. Explained via the paper, the treatment or condition label denotes: allogeneic hematopoietic cell transplantation with graft depleted of TCRalphabeta T cells and CD19 B cells. TCRalphabeta/CD19-depleted allogeneic hematopoietic cell grafts were given to the transplant recipients, all of whom were children.

As to this clonotype: Its antigen target is currently unknown. Base qualities are not recorded, but no much larger clone differs from it by a single base.

Counted from cysteine to phenylalanine, this CDR3 has 16 amino acids. Only the CDR3 DNA stays, 48 bases, in frame from base 1. Sequences MDHEN (CDR1) and SYDVKM (CDR2) are obtained from the germline V gene. Trimming leaves V shorter by 7 bases and J shorter by 6 bases, with the junction holding 15 bases beyond the gene matches. The TCR sequence derives from a boy less than two years old with Wiskott-Aldrich syndrome, due to receive a stem cell transplant. The V and J genes are TRBV28 and TRBJ2-7; 10 central bases correspond to TRBD2. The sample here was PBMCs, taken before TCRalphabeta/CD19-depleted stem cell transplant. The base sequence is TGTGCCAGCACCTGGGGTACTCTAGCGGGAGCCTCCGAGCAGTACTTC. It is translated as CASTWGTLAGASEQYF.